This T cell receptor (beta chain) was captured in a study of T cell responses to AZD1222 COVID-19 vaccine. The CDR3 totals 11 residues. CDR1 LNHDA and CDR2 SQIVND come from the germline V gene (reference sequence). Trimming cost V 6 bases and J 2 bases, with 3 bases left between them. Clones were sequenced by immunoSEQ multiplex PCR, and TCRdb holds only the in-frame ones, with some missing. The profile shows some 110,000 clones, roughly 90% of them singletons. The sequence came from an adult in good health. This chain uses TRBV19 with TRBJ2-3, with no clear D. The sequencing used peripheral blood, collected on day 0 of AZD1222 vaccination. The DNA for the CDR3 is TGTGCCAGTAGAACCACAGATACGCAGTATTTT. Amino acids: CASRTTDTQYF.